This T cell receptor (beta chain) is drawn from a study of immune evolution from preneoplasia to lung adenocarcinoma. About this clone itself: The antigen remains undetermined.

The CDR3 has 18 amino acids. Assay: immunoSEQ multiplex PCR; the TCRdb copy retains only in-frame clones and omits some. The sample shows over 14,000 clones, more than 80% of them seen only once. Study results and limitations: Top clone frequencies peaked in normal lung, apparently declining through invasive adenocarcinoma.

The J gene is TRBJ2-2, the V gene TRBV21-1; the table's D gene call, TRBD1, was not cross checked with the DNA. TRBV21-1 is listed as a pseudogene. Input material: FFPE minimally invasive lung adenocarcinoma tissue. The TCR sequence derives from a person aged 70 to 85 with lung adenocarcinoma. CDR3 sequence: CASSKAKLDRGQTGELFF. The CDR3 DNA is TGTGCCAGCAGCAAAGCGAAGTTGGACAGGGGGCAAACCGGGGAGCTGTTTTTT.